The T cell receptor (beta chain) described here comes from a study of human T cells and chemical hapten exposure. Turning to the study itself: A patient group, mainly female, showed alopecia areata, totalis or universalis.

TCRdb called the RACE reads again in MiXCR, with one record for every CDR3 protein. The table has about 120,000 distinct CDR3 sequences, 12% seen once. This sample's time point: patch test 1, 2 weeks after DPC sensitization. This sample's treatment: therapeutic diphenylcyclopropenone sensitization with weekly scalp DPC. Study results and limitations: Donor immune responses may differ from healthy people's, since all donors had alopecia.

CDR3 size: 13 residues. Trimming shortened V by 4 bases and J by 3 bases, and 9 bases separated the two germline ends. On this clonotype: What it recognizes is unknown.

The clonotype originates from a woman between 50 and 59 years old with alopecia areata. Some clones in this sample may be carry-over from other donors' samples. This chain connects TRBV12-3 or TRBV12-4 to TRBJ1-1; D remains ambiguous. This sample comprised whole blood, obtained in connection with sensitization to the hapten diphenylcyclopropenone (DPC). The DNA of the CDR3 is TGTGCCAGCAGTTCTTTACAATACACTGAAGCTTTCTTT. Amino acid sequence: CASSSLQYTEAFF.